This passage covers 9 T cell receptor beta chains from one sample sequenced in a study of blood T cell repertoires in COVID-19. Here immunoSEQ multiplex PCR was the method, and the copy in TCRdb shows in-frame clones only, minus some. Here the sample spans more than 130,000 clones, under 90% being singletons. Sequencing was done on a sample of peripheral blood. The source of these receptors is an elderly woman in a cohort sampled during active or convalescent COVID-19.

The chain has TRBV5-1 and TRBJ1-2, with 8 positions matching TRBD1. The V and J ends lost 1 base and 7 bases, in that order; junction bases with no gene match: 6. The length of the CDR3 is 14 residues. CDR1 and CDR2 from the germline V gene are SGHRS and YFSETQ. DNA for the CDR3: TGCGCCAGCAGCTTGTCCCAGGGGGCTGGTGGCTACACCTTC. The encoded protein is CASSLSQGAGGYTF.

CDR3 DNA sequence: TGTGCCAGCAGCCAAGACGCCAGGGCGACCTATAATTCACCCCTCCACTTT. Its translation is CASSQDARATYNSPLHF. The chain uses TRBV3-1 (or the pseudogene TRBV3-2) and TRBJ1-6; possibly TRBD1 for D (5 bases). The CDR3 totals 17 residues. V gave up 0 bases and J gave up 2 bases, with 11 bases separating them. Germline-derived CDR1 and CDR2 are LGHDT and YNNKEL (reference sequence).

This clone has only a few counts. This chain connects TRBV5-1 to TRBJ2-3; no reliable D call. The CDR3 runs 12 residues. V was shortened by 9 bases and J by 8 bases, with 16 bases between the two germline ends. From germline, CDR1 is SGHRS and CDR2 YFSETQ. CDR3 coding DNA: TGCGCCACCGCATCCCCAACGGGTACGCAGTATTTT. This sequence encodes CATASPTGTQYF.

The V gene is TRBV7-6, the J gene TRBJ1-1; D not certain. The CDR3 extends over 18 amino acids. Germline CDR1 SGHVS, CDR2 FNYEAQ. With 5 bases removed from V and 0 bases from J, the gap between germline ends came to 22 bases. The CDR3 spells CASSPQGGRIKMNTEAFF. For the CDR3, the DNA is TGTGCCAGCAGCCCGCAAGGAGGCAGGATCAAGATGAACACTGAAGCTTTCTTT.

The chain employs TRBV7-9 and TRBJ2-2; D not certain. The V end lost 4 bases, the J end lost 6 bases, and 15 bases lay between the germline ends. The CDR3 loop spans 15 amino acids. CDR1 is SEHNR and CDR2 is FQNEAQ in the germline V gene (reference sequence). The CDR3 loop is CASSSRTWAPGELFF. In DNA, the CDR3 is TGTGCCAGCAGCTCCAGAACATGGGCCCCCGGGGAGCTGTTTTTT.

The chain is built from TRBV20-1 and TRBJ2-7, with a possible D match to TRBD2 (6 bases). V lost 7 bases, J lost 12 bases, and 19 bases lay in between. CDR3 size: 11 residues. From germline, CDR1 is DFQATT and CDR2 SNEGSKA (reference sequence). The CDR3 is CSVPAAGKPYV. In nucleotides, the CDR3 is TGCAGTGTCCCCGCGGCGGGAAAGCCGTACGTC.

This clone was found a few times. V usage is TRBV19 and J usage is TRBJ1-2, with D perhaps TRBD1 (6 bases). Germline assignment: CDR1 LNHDA and CDR2 SQIVND (reference sequence). The CDR3 extends over 13 amino acids. V was pared by 3 bases and J by 8 bases, with 13 bases between. The CDR3 DNA reads as TGTGCCAGTAGTATTGACAGGATCGGCGGCTACACCTTC. The encoded protein is CASSIDRIGGYTF.

The chain is built from TRBV15 and TRBJ2-3; maybe TRBD2 (6 bases). The CDR3 runs 15 residues. CDR1 is LNHNV and CDR2 is YYDKDF in the germline V gene (reference sequence). V was shortened by 1 base and J by 1 base, with 9 bases between the two germline ends. CDR3 protein: CATSRGGVGTDTQYF. CDR3 nucleotides: TGTGCCACCAGCAGAGGGGGGGTGGGCACAGATACGCAGTATTTT.

This chain connects TRBV29-1 to TRBJ2-5; TRBD1 agrees at 12 bases. V shed 7 bases, J shed 6 bases, and the junction held 12 bases outside the gene matches. The germline gives CDR1 SQVTM, CDR2 ANQGSEA. The CDR3 totals 15 residues. The CDR3 protein is CSAAAGTGGEKTQYF. CDR3 nucleotides: TGCAGCGCTGCCGCCGGGACAGGGGGCGAAAAGACCCAGTACTTC.